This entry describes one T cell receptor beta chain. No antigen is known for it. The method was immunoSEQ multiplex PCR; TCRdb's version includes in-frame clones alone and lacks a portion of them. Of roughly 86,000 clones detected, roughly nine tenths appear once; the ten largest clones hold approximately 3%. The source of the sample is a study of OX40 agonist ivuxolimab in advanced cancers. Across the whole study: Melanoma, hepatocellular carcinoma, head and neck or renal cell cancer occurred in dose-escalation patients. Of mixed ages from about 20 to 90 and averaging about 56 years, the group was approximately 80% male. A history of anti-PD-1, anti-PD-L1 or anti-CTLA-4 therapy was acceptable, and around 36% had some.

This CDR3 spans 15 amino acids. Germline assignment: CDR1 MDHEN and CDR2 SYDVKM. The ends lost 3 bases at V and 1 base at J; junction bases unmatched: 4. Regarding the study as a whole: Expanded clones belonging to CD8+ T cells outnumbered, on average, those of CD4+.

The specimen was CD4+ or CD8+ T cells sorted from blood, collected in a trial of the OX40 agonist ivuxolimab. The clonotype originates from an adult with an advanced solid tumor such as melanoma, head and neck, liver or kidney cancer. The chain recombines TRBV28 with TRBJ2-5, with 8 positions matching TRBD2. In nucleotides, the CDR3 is TGTGCCAGCAGTTTGCCTAGCGGGTCCCAAGAGACCCAGTACTTC. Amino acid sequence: CASSLPSGSQETQYF.